This T cell receptor (beta chain) emerged from a study of shared clonotypes between healthy human individuals. Genomic DNA belonging to each subset was distributed in equal measure over several immunoSEQ plates. Generated by immunoSEQ multiplex PCR, the TCRdb table keeps only in-frame clones and is missing some. The sample yields approximately 2.5 million clones, roughly 93% seen once. The investigators split CD4+ cells into a CD45RA+ naive subset and a CD45RA-negative memory subset. CDR1 and CDR2 (germline): PRHDT, FYEKMQ (reference sequence). V shed 8 bases, J shed 5 bases, and the junction held 12 bases outside the gene matches. This CDR3 comprises 15 residues.

The TCR originated in a man aged 18 to 29 in good health. Some clones in this sample may be carry-over from other donors' samples. Sequenced: naive CD4+ T cells from PBMCs. Subset described: CD45RA+ positively selected. This rearrangement joins TRBV13 to TRBJ2-5, with TRBD2 identical over 9 bases. CDR3 DNA: TGTGCCAGCGGGTGGACGATGGCGGGAGGGGAGACCCAGTACTTC. Translating it yields CASGWTMAGGETQYF.